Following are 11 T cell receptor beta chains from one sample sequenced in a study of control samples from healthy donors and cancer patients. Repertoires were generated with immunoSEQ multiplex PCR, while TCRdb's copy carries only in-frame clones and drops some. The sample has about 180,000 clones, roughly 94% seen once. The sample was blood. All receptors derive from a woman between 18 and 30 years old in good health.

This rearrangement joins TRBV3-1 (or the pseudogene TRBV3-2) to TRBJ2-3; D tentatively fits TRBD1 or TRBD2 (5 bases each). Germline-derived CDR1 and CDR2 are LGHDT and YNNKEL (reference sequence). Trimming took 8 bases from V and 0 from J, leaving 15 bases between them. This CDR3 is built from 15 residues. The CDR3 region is CASAMGTASTDTQYF. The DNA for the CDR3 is TGTGCCAGCGCTATGGGGACCGCGAGCACAGATACGCAGTATTTT.

CDR3 in amino acids: CASSSLDRAEQYF. The DNA of the CDR3 is TGTGCCAGCAGCTCCCTTGACAGGGCCGAGCAGTACTTC. The chain carries TRBV5-6 and TRBJ2-7, with 7 bases lining up with TRBD1. Germline CDR1 is SGHDT and CDR2 is YYEEEE. This CDR3 has 13 residues. Losses at the gene ends were 3 bases for V and 6 bases for J; bases not matched to a gene: 6.

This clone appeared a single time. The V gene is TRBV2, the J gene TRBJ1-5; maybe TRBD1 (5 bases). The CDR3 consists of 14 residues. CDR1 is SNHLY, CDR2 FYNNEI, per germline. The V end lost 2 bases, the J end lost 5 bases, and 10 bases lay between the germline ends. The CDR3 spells CASSETGGDQPQHF. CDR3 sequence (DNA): TGTGCCAGCAGTGAAACGGGAGGGGATCAGCCCCAGCATTTT.

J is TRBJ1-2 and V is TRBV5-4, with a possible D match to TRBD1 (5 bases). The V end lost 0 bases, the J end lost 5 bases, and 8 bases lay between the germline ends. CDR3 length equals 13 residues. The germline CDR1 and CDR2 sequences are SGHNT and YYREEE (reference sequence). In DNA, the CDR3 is TGTGCCAGCAGCTTGGGAGGGGTATATGGCTACACCTTC. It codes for CASSLGGVYGYTF. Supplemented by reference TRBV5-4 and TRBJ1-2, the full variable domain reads ETGVTQSPTHLIKTRGQQVTLRCSSQSGHNTVSWYQQALGQGPQFIFQYYREEENGRGNFPPRFSGLQFPNYSSELNVNALELDDSALYLCASSLGGVYGYTFGSGTRLTVV.

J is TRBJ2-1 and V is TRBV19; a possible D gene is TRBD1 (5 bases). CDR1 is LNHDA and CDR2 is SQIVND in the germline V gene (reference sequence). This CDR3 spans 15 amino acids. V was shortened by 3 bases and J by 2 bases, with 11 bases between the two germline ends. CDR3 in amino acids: CASSITGIAYNEQFF. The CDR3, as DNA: TGTGCCAGTAGTATTACAGGAATAGCCTACAATGAGCAGTTCTTC.

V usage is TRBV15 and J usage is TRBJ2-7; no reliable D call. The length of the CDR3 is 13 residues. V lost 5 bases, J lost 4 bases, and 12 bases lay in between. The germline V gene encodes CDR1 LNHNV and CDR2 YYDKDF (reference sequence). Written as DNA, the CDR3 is TGTGCCACCAGCCTCCCCCCCATATACGAGCAGTACTTC. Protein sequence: CATSLPPIYEQYF.

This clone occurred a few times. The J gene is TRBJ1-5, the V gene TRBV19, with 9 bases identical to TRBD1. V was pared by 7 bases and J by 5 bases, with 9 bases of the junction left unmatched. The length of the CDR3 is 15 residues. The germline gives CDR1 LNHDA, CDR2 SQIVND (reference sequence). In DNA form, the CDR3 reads TGTGCCAGTACCCTCCGGGACAGGGACGATCAGCCCCAGCATTTT. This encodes CASTLRDRDDQPQHF.

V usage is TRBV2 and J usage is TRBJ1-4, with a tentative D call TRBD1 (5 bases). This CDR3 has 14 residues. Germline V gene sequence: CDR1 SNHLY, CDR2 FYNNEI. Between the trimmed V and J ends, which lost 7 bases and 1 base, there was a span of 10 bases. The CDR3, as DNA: TGTGCCAGCATCTATCAGGGAACTAATGAAAAACTGTTTTTT. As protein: CASIYQGTNEKLFF.

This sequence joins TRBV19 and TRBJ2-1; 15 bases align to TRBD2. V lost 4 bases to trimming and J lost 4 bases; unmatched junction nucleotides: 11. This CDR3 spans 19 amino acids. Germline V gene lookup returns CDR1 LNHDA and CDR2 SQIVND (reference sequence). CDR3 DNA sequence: TGTGCCAGTAGTAGGACTAGCGGGGGGGCGATACAAGCGTACAATGAGCAGTTCTTC. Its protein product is CASSRTSGGAIQAYNEQFF.

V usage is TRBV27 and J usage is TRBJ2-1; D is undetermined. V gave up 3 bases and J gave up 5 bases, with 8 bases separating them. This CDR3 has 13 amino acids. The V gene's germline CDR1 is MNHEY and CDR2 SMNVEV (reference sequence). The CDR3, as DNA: TGTGCCAGCAGTTTCGTGACCCACAATGAGCAGTTCTTC. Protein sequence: CASSFVTHNEQFF.

The CDR3 reads CASSQFTRGNEQFF. CDR3 DNA: TGTGCCAGCAGTCAATTTACCAGGGGCAATGAGCAGTTCTTC. V is TRBV6-5 and J is TRBJ2-1; the D gene is possibly TRBD1 (6 bases). V lost 5 bases, J lost 6 bases, and 14 bases lay in between. This CDR3 spans 14 amino acids. Germline V CDR1 and CDR2: MNHEY, SVGAGI.